One and the same sample provided the 16 T cell receptor beta chains below, sequenced in a study of Graves' ophthalmopathy and Graves' hyperthyroidism. Amplification targeted the TCR beta CDR3 regions, with RNA transcripts as the source material. First-round RT-PCR with HTBI primers preceded a second-round multiplex PCR. TCRdb re-called the multiplex PCR reads through MiXCR, storing one row per CDR3 protein. The sample has about 210,000 distinct CDR3 sequences, just under 30% seen once. The sequenced sample was peripheral blood. These receptors originate from a man in his fifties with Graves' ophthalmopathy.

This clonotype was detected ten times or more. This rearrangement joins TRBV28 to TRBJ2-7, with TRBD1 matching over 9 bases. The CDR3 sequence is 17 residues long. The junction had 10 bases not matched to a gene; V was cut back by 2 bases and J by 2 bases. Per germline, CDR1 MDHEN and CDR2 SYDVKM. CDR3 in amino acids: CASSLPTGTGKPYEQYF. In DNA, the CDR3 is TGTGCCAGCAGTTTACCTACCGGGACAGGGAAACCCTACGAGCAGTACTTC.

In this sample, this clonotype turned up many times. The gene calls are TRBV12-3 or TRBV12-4 and TRBJ2-5; no definite D call. V was trimmed by 2 bases and J by 0 bases, leaving 7 bases between them. This CDR3 comprises 14 residues. The CDR3 loop is CASSLYRNQETQYF. The CDR3 DNA reads TGTGCCAGCAGTTTATACAGAAACCAAGAGACCCAGTACTTC.

This clonotype was counted only a few times. This rearrangement joins TRBV7-2 to TRBJ2-7; D might be TRBD1 (5 bases). The CDR3 loop spans 12 amino acids. The V and J ends lost 5 bases and 4 bases respectively, with 9 bases between them. Germline assignment: CDR1 SGHTA and CDR2 FQGNSA. The CDR3 region has the DNA TGTGCCAGCAGCCAACAGGTTTACGAGCAGTACTTC. This gives the protein CASSQQVYEQYF.

This clonotype was counted ten times or more. This rearrangement joins TRBV12-3 or TRBV12-4 to TRBJ2-5, with 8 bases fitting TRBD1. The CDR3 loop spans 15 amino acids. Trimming removed 7 bases from V and 3 bases from J; junction bases left unmatched: 10. The CDR3 DNA reads TGTGCCAGCAACCACAGGGGGTTAGGAGAAGAGACCCAGTACTTC. The encoded protein is CASNHRGLGEETQYF.

This clonotype showed up many times. V is TRBV7-2 and J is TRBJ1-5; no reliable D call. Germline CDR1 and CDR2: SGHTA and FQGNSA. Trimming pared 2 bases from V and 1 base from J, leaving 3 bases between. The CDR3 consists of 13 residues. The CDR3 reads CASSLLSNQPQHF. The DNA of the CDR3 is TGTGCCAGCAGCTTATTGAGCAATCAGCCCCAGCATTTT.

This clonotype was seen at least ten times. CDR3 sequence reads: CATSGGGLAGPDTQYF. CDR3 coding DNA: TGTGCCACCAGCGGGGGAGGACTAGCGGGACCAGATACGCAGTATTTT. The V gene is TRBV15, the J gene TRBJ2-3, with 12 bases matching TRBD2. CDR1 and CDR2 from the germline V gene are LNHNV and YYDKDF (reference sequence). This CDR3 spans 16 amino acids. V shed 5 bases and J 4 bases; nucleotides not matched to a gene: 7. Together with reference TRBV15 and TRBJ2-3, the CDR3 gives the full variable domain: DAMVIQNPRYQVTQFGKPVTLSCSQTLNHNVMYWYQQKSSQAPKLLFHYYDKDFNNEADTPDNFQSRRPNTSFCFLDIRSPGLGDTAMYLCATSGGGLAGPDTQYFGPGTRLTVL.

There are many counts of this clonotype. This chain links TRBV5-1 with TRBJ2-5, with D hard to call. CDR3 size: 15 residues. Per germline, CDR1 SGHRS and CDR2 YFSETQ. Trimming removed 0 bases at V and 1 base at J, with 10 bases between. CDR3 region: CASSLGTSSQETQYF. CDR3 sequence (DNA): TGCGCCAGCAGCTTGGGGACCTCCTCCCAAGAGACCCAGTACTTC.

This clonotype was observed at least ten times. CDR3 DNA sequence: TGTGCCAGCCAGGGGACTCTTTCAGGGGAGCTGTTTTTT. Protein product: CASQGTLSGELFF. The chain recombines TRBV12-3 or TRBV12-4 with TRBJ2-2, with D perhaps given as TRBD1 or TRBD2 (6 bases each). Between the trimmed V and J ends, which lost 8 bases and 8 bases, there was a span of 15 bases. CDR3 size: 13 residues.

The V call is TRBV6-1, the J call TRBJ2-5; 10 bases map to TRBD1. Trimming at V came to 5 bases and at J to 5 bases, leaving 11 bases not matched to a gene. Germline V gene data show CDR1 as MNHNS and CDR2 as SASEGT. The CDR3 is 16 amino acids. The CDR3 reads CASSLGTGAAGETQYF. The CDR3 nucleotides are TGTGCCAGCAGTCTCGGGACAGGGGCGGCTGGGGAGACCCAGTACTTC.

This clonotype has ten or more counts. The genes are TRBV13 and TRBJ2-2, with a tentative D call TRBD2 (5 bases). The CDR3 contains 15 residues. V shed 4 bases and J shed 2 bases, with 11 bases lying between them. Looked up from germline, CDR1 is PRHDT and CDR2 is FYEKMQ (reference sequence). The CDR3 spells CASSSTSGNTGELFF. CDR3 coding DNA: TGTGCCAGCAGCTCCACTAGTGGCAACACCGGGGAGCTGTTTTTT.

This clonotype was seen ten or more times. The J gene is TRBJ1-2, the V gene TRBV28, with D perhaps TRBD1 (6 bases). This CDR3 contains 14 residues. V lost 4 bases and J 6 bases, leaving 15 bases between the germline ends. Germline V lookup: CDR1 MDHEN, CDR2 SYDVKM. The CDR3 DNA sequence: TGTGCCAGCAGTTCCGGACAGTCGCCGGATGGCTACACCTTC. Encoded protein: CASSSGQSPDGYTF.

This clonotype was picked up many times. This rearrangement joins TRBV6-1 to TRBJ2-4, with 10 bases that match TRBD2. This CDR3 is 16 amino acids long. From germline, CDR1 is MNHNS and CDR2 SASEGT. V shed 7 bases and J 2 bases; nucleotides not matched to a gene: 8. CDR3 sequence: CASTRAGGRTKNIQYF. DNA of the CDR3: TGTGCCAGCACTCGAGCGGGAGGGAGGACCAAAAACATTCAGTACTTC.

The chain uses TRBV20-1 and TRBJ1-5; the D gene is possibly TRBD1 (6 bases). The V end lost 6 bases, the J end lost 4 bases, and 16 bases lay between the germline ends. From germline, CDR1 is DFQATT and CDR2 SNEGSKA (reference sequence). The CDR3 length is 14 residues. CDR3 DNA: TGCAGTGCCACCTTAGGGGGGCGAAATCAGCCCCAGCATTTT. It specifies CSATLGGRNQPQHF.

This clonotype occurred many times. At one end, the junction sequence differs from germline, possibly due to a read error. CDR3 sequence reads: CASSDQGAAQETQYF. DNA for the CDR3: TGTGCCAGTAGTGACCAGGGGGCGGCCCAAGAGACCCAGTACTTC. The V call is TRBV6-1, the J call TRBJ2-5; 8 nucleotides align to TRBD1. Germline V gene lookup returns CDR1 MNHNS and CDR2 SASEGT. This CDR3 has 15 amino acids.

This clonotype was counted ten times or more. CDR3 sequence: CASSHYLNRPSPLHF. The CDR3 coding sequence is TGTGCCAGCAGCCACTATTTGAACCGGCCCTCACCCCTCCACTTT. This chain uses TRBV14 with TRBJ1-6; D uncertain. CDR3 size: 15 residues. Germline CDR1 is SGHDN and CDR2 is FVKESK. Trimming removed 3 bases from V and 10 bases from J, with 16 bases in between.

This clonotype came up many times. The V and J genes are TRBV6-6 and TRBJ2-5, with D perhaps matching TRBD2 (6 bases). The V gene lost 4 bases and the J gene lost 4 bases, with 16 bases spanning the gap. The CDR3 totals 15 residues. The V gene's germline CDR1 is MNHNY and CDR2 SVGAGI (reference sequence). The CDR3 here is CASSWGEAGRETQYF. The CDR3 DNA is TGTGCCAGCAGTTGGGGGGAAGCCGGACGAGAGACCCAGTACTTC.